A selection of T cell receptor beta chains follows, all from one sample in a study of T cells in Graves' hyperthyroidism and ophthalmopathy. TCRdb fed the multiplex PCR reads into MiXCR, producing one record per CDR3 protein. Altogether around 370,000 distinct CDR3 sequences are present, about 18% being singletons, with the ten largest covering 40% to 45%. Sequencing was carried out using blood. These receptors were obtained from a man younger than 35 with Graves' ophthalmopathy. Each CDR3 is given with its conserved first and last residue. Fields, in order: D gene, V gene, J gene, clone size, CDR3 protein, CDR3 DNA. The D gene is left open where the match is weak. Clone size is given for some rows only: seen once, a few or many times, or a class if the clone is expanded.

D gene: -; V gene: TRBV29-1; J gene: TRBJ1-1; clone size: -; CDR3 protein: CSVVGGSTEAFF; CDR3 DNA: TGCAGCGTTGTTGGGGGGAGCACTGAAGCTTTCTTT
D gene: -; V gene: TRBV7-9; J gene: TRBJ1-2; clone size: -; CDR3 protein: CAEQVDIVYGYTF; CDR3 DNA: TGTGCCGAGCAGGTGGACATCGTCTATGGCTACACCTTC
D gene: TRBD1; V gene: TRBV13; J gene: TRBJ1-4; clone size: -; CDR3 protein: CASSEGGDSTNEKLFF; CDR3 DNA: TGTGCCAGCAGCGAGGGAGGGGACAGCACTAATGAAAAACTGTTTTTT
D gene: TRBD1; V gene: TRBV9; J gene: TRBJ2-7; clone size: -; CDR3 protein: CASSPGQETYEQYF; CDR3 DNA: TGTGCCAGCAGCCCGGGACAGGAAACCTACGAGCAGTACTTC
D gene: -; V gene: TRBV4-1; J gene: TRBJ1-2; clone size: few; CDR3 protein: CASSQAGAGFYGYTF; CDR3 DNA: TGCGCCAGCAGCCAAGCGGGGGCCGGGTTCTATGGCTACACCTTC
D gene: -; V gene: TRBV7-9; J gene: TRBJ2-3; clone size: few; CDR3 protein: CASSSRDSRDTQYF; CDR3 DNA: TGTGCCAGCAGCTCGCGGGATAGTCGAGATACGCAGTATTTT
D gene: TRBD1; V gene: TRBV6-2/TRBV6-3; J gene: TRBJ1-5; clone size: few; CDR3 protein: CASSYDRASQPQHF; CDR3 DNA: TGTGCCAGCAGTTACGACAGGGCTAGCCAGCCCCAGCATTTT
D gene: -; V gene: TRBV19; J gene: TRBJ1-1; clone size: many; CDR3 protein: CASSGHLNTEAFF; CDR3 DNA: TGTGCCAGTAGTGGACACTTGAACACTGAAGCTTTCTTT
D gene: TRBD2; V gene: TRBV7-3; J gene: TRBJ2-3; clone size: many; CDR3 protein: CASSYSGGPRDTQYF; CDR3 DNA: TGTGCCAGCAGCTACAGCGGGGGGCCTCGTGATACGCAGTATTTT
D gene: TRBD1; V gene: TRBV5-1; J gene: TRBJ2-3; clone size: few; CDR3 protein: CASSFWGEQGATDTQYF; CDR3 DNA: TGCGCCAGCAGCTTTTGGGGCGAGCAGGGGGCAACAGATACGCAGTATTTT
D gene: -; V gene: TRBV6-1; J gene: TRBJ2-7; clone size: -; CDR3 protein: CVIAPAGTNEQYF; CDR3 DNA: TGTGTCATAGCCCCGGCAGGGACCAACGAGCAGTACTTC
D gene: TRBD1; V gene: TRBV2; J gene: TRBJ2-7; clone size: many; CDR3 protein: CATSGQGSYEQYF; CDR3 DNA: TGTGCCACCTCGGGACAGGGTTCCTACGAGCAGTACTTC
D gene: TRBD1; V gene: TRBV2; J gene: TRBJ2-7; clone size: -; CDR3 protein: CASSLMGQGDREQYF; CDR3 DNA: TGTGCCAGCAGCTTAATGGGACAGGGGGATCGCGAGCAGTACTTC
D gene: TRBD2; V gene: TRBV28; J gene: TRBJ2-5; clone size: -; CDR3 protein: CASSTPGLANQETQYF; CDR3 DNA: TGTGCCAGCAGTACCCCGGGACTAGCGAACCAAGAGACCCAGTACTTC